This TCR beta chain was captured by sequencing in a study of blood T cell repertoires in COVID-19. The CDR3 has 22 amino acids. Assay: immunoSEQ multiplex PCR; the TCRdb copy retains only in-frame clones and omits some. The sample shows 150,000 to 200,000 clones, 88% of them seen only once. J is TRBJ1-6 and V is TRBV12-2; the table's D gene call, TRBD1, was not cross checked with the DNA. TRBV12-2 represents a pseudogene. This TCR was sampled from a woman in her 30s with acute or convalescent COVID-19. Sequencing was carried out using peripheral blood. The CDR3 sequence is CASRFPPQGIWPGCSYNSPLHF. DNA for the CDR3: TGTGCAAGTCGCTTTCCACCCCAGGGTATTTGGCCCGGATGCTCCTATAATTCACCCCTCCACTTT.